The subject of this entry is one T cell receptor beta chain. This specimen belongs to a study of blood T cell repertoires in COVID-19. The protocol was immunoSEQ multiplex PCR, while the TCRdb copy is restricted to in-frame clones and leaves out a portion. The sample has 100,000 to 150,000 clones; roughly 90% are singletons. CDR3 length equals 17 residues. Germline CDR1 and CDR2: LGHNA and YSLEER. The ends lost 1 base at V and 4 bases at J; junction bases unmatched: 7. This receptor was identified in a man in his forties or fifties with COVID-19, enrolled during active disease. What was sequenced was peripheral blood. The chain recombines TRBV4-3 with TRBJ2-1; 10 nucleotides match TRBD2. This chain's CDR3 is CASSQAASGRTYNEQFF. For the CDR3, the DNA is TGCGCCAGCAGCCAAGCTGCTAGCGGGAGAACATACAATGAGCAGTTCTTC.